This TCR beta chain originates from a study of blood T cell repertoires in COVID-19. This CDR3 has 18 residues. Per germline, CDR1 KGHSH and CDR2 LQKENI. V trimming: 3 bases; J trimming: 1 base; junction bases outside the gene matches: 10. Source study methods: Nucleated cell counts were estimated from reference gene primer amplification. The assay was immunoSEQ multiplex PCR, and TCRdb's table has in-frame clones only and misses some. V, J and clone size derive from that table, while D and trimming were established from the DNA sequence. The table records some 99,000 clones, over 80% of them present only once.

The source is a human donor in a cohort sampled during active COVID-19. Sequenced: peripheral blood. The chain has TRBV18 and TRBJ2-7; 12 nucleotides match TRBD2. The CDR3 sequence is CASSPVPGLAGISYEQYF. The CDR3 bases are TGTGCCAGCTCACCGGTGCCTGGACTAGCGGGGATATCCTACGAGCAGTACTTC.